Below are 19 T cell receptor beta chains sequenced from a single sample in a study of T cell responses to AZD1222 COVID-19 vaccine. Measured with immunoSEQ multiplex PCR; TCRdb has only the in-frame clones, and not every one. The table has some 99,000 clones, 70% to 90% seen once. This specimen was peripheral blood, taken on day 0 of MenACWY control vaccination. The receptors were sampled from an adult in good health.

This clone appeared once. This chain joins TRBV4-3 and TRBJ1-2, with 11 bases identical to TRBD1. Germline-derived CDR1 and CDR2 are LGHNA and YSLEER. The CDR3 has 16 amino acids. With V trimmed by 0 bases and J by 8 bases, 8 bases remained unmatched. CDR3 coding DNA: TGCGCCAGCAGCCAAGATGGGGGACAGGGGGGAAAGGGCTACACCTTC. Amino acids: CASSQDGGQGGKGYTF.

The chain uses TRBV7-2 and TRBJ2-4; D ambiguous. V lost 5 bases to trimming and J lost 5 bases, with 4 bases between them. From germline, CDR1 is SGHTA and CDR2 FQGNSA. The CDR3 consists of 11 residues. The CDR3 coding sequence is TGTGCCAGCAGCGCCCAAAACATTCAGTACTTC. Translated: CASSAQNIQYF. Based on the CDR3 plus reference TRBV7-2 and TRBJ2-4, the full variable domain is GAGVSQSPSNKVTEKGKDVELRCDPISGHTALYWYRQSLGQGLEFLIYFQGNSAPDKSGLPSDRFSAERTGGSVSTLTIQRTQQEDSAVYLCASSAQNIQYFGAGTRLSVL.

This rearrangement joins TRBV28 to TRBJ1-4; maybe TRBD1 (6 bases). Germline lookup yields CDR1 MDHEN and CDR2 SYDVKM. The CDR3 covers 16 residues. With 7 bases removed from V and 3 bases from J, the gap between germline ends came to 18 bases. In DNA form, the CDR3 reads TGTGCCAGCACACCATCTTGGGGGGGGCCTAATGAAAAACTGTTTTTT. Protein sequence: CASTPSWGGPNEKLFF.

The sample holds a few counts of this clone. The rearrangement links TRBV11-3 to TRBJ2-7; 7 nucleotides align to TRBD1. CDR1 SGHNT and CDR2 YENEEA come from the germline V gene. V lost 4 bases, J lost 2 bases, and 5 bases stayed unmatched. The CDR3 totals 14 residues. For the CDR3, the DNA is TGTGCCAGCAGCTCGGGACAGAGCCCCTACGAGCAGTACTTC. The encoded protein is CASSSGQSPYEQYF.

The chain recombines TRBV27 with TRBJ1-4; D gene unclear. The CDR3 has 16 amino acids. Germline-derived CDR1 and CDR2 are MNHEY and SMNVEV (reference sequence). V was clipped by 6 bases and J by 0 bases, with 14 bases between them. CDR3 sequence (DNA): TGTGCCAGCAGATCTACGGGAAGCTCAACTAATGAAAAACTGTTTTTT. It is translated as CASRSTGSSTNEKLFF.

This chain connects TRBV27 to TRBJ2-1; 10 nucleotides match TRBD2. CDR1 MNHEY and CDR2 SMNVEV come from the germline V gene (reference sequence). Germline trimming cut 5 bases from V and 2 bases from J; bases unmatched to any gene: 6. The CDR3 spans 16 residues. In DNA, the CDR3 is TGTGCCAGCAGTCTTATAGCGGGAGGTACCTACAATGAGCAGTTCTTC. Its translation is CASSLIAGGTYNEQFF.

The rearrangement uses TRBV24-1 and TRBJ2-4; TRBD2 aligns across 13 bases. The germline V gene encodes CDR1 KGHDR and CDR2 SFDVKD. This CDR3 has 17 amino acids. The V and J ends lost 3 bases and 7 bases, in that order; junction bases with no gene match: 8. The CDR3 sequence is CATSDQEGLAGMNIQYF. In nucleotides, the CDR3 is TGTGCCACCAGTGATCAAGAGGGACTAGCGGGAATGAACATTCAGTACTTC.

The chain recombines TRBV4-2 with TRBJ1-1; a possible D gene is TRBD1 (5 bases). With 0 bases removed from V and 1 base from J, the gap between germline ends came to 15 bases. Looked up from germline, CDR1 is LGHNA and CDR2 is YNFKEQ. There are 17 residues in the CDR3. CDR3 loop: CASSQEGPSTWNTEAFF. As DNA, the CDR3 is TGTGCCAGCAGCCAAGAGGGACCTAGTACTTGGAACACTGAAGCTTTCTTT.

J is TRBJ1-5 and V is TRBV11-2; the D gene is possibly TRBD1 (6 bases). The CDR3 is 15 residues long. Trimming took off 0 bases at V and 7 bases at J, with 13 bases between the two ends. Germline V lookup: CDR1 SGHAT, CDR2 FQNNGV. This CDR3 is CASSLDRGVLQPQHF. CDR3 DNA sequence: TGTGCCAGCAGCTTAGACAGGGGAGTTCTGCAGCCCCAGCATTTT.

The rearrangement joins TRBV28 to TRBJ2-7; the match to TRBD1 covers 8 bases. In germline, CDR1 is MDHEN, CDR2 SYDVKM. The CDR3 covers 14 residues. V lost 10 bases to trimming and J lost 3 bases; unmatched junction nucleotides: 11. CDR3 sequence reads: CATLPGTGDYEQYF. The CDR3 DNA reads as TGTGCCACCCTACCCGGGACAGGAGACTACGAGCAGTACTTC.

This clone appeared a single time. The gene calls are TRBV29-1 and TRBJ2-1; 14 bases line up with TRBD2. V lost 3 bases, J lost 4 bases, and 11 bases stayed unmatched. Germline V lookup: CDR1 SQVTM, CDR2 ANQGSEA. This CDR3 comprises 18 residues. CDR3 DNA: TGCAGCGTTGAGGGGGGACTAGCGGGAGTAATAGCGTACAATGAGCAGTTCTTC. This codes for CSVEGGLAGVIAYNEQFF.

This chain links TRBV7-2 with TRBJ1-4; possible D gene TRBD1, 6 bases. The CDR3 has 15 residues. Germline assignment: CDR1 SGHTA and CDR2 FQGNSA. V lost 5 bases and J 8 bases, leaving 18 bases between the germline ends. CDR3 region: CASSARATGGEKLFF. The CDR3 bases are TGTGCCAGCAGCGCGAGGGCGACAGGTGGAGAAAAACTGTTTTTT.

The chain combines TRBV21-1 with TRBJ2-7. TRBV21-1 is a known pseudogene. This CDR3 has 15 residues. The CDR3 region has the DNA TGTGCCAGCAGCAAAGACAGGGGAGGGAGCTACGAGCAGTACTTC. Translation gives CASSKDRGGSYEQYF.

This sequence joins TRBV11-3 and TRBJ2-1; no reliable D call. Germline loops: CDR1 SGHNT, CDR2 YENEEA. CDR3 length: 8 residues. V was shortened by 7 bases and J by 8 bases, with 0 bases between the two germline ends. The DNA of the CDR3 is TGTGCCAGCAATGAGCAGTTCTTC. Its translation: CASNEQFF.

This chain joins TRBV9 and TRBJ2-1; a weak D match, TRBD2 (6 bases). This CDR3 region has 16 residues. V lost 0 bases and J 7 bases, leaving 17 bases between the germline ends. The germline V gene encodes CDR1 SGDLS and CDR2 YYNGEE. Here the CDR3 reads CASSVDPGTYGNEQFF. In DNA form, the CDR3 reads TGTGCCAGCAGCGTAGATCCTGGGACTTACGGTAATGAGCAGTTCTTC.

This chain uses TRBV7-6 with TRBJ2-1, with D perhaps matching TRBD1 or TRBD2 (6 bases each). Germline CDR1 and CDR2: SGHVS and FNYEAQ. This CDR3 has 13 residues. V was shortened by 2 bases and J by 8 bases, with 10 bases between the two germline ends. The CDR3 DNA reads as TGTGCCAGCAGCTTATTGGGGGGCGATGAGCAGTTCTTC. Its translation: CASSLLGGDEQFF.

This clone appeared many times. J is TRBJ2-7 and V is TRBV24-1; 9 nucleotides align to TRBD1. Per the germline V gene, CDR1 is KGHDR and CDR2 is SFDVKD. V gave up 4 bases and J gave up 9 bases; unmatched junction bases: 12. The CDR3 is 15 residues long. CDR3 coding DNA: TGTGCCACCAGTGAGAGCGGGTACAGGGGGCAACGGCAGTACTTC. Protein sequence: CATSESGYRGQRQYF.

This sequence joins TRBV6-6 and TRBJ1-2, with no clear D. V was trimmed by 0 bases and J by 5 bases, leaving 7 bases between them. This CDR3 has 13 residues. CDR1 MNHNY and CDR2 SVGAGI come from the germline V gene (reference sequence). The CDR3 region is CASSYSWKYGYTF. CDR3 coding DNA: TGTGCCAGCAGTTACTCATGGAAGTATGGCTACACCTTC.

The chain links TRBV21-1 to TRBJ2-6; TRBD1 is the table's D call and was not checked against the DNA. TRBV21-1 represents a pseudogene. The CDR3 runs 15 residues. CDR3 nucleotide sequence: TGTGCCAGCAGTCAGACAGTCGAAGGGGCCAACGTCCTGACTTTC. It encodes CASSQTVEGANVLTF.